This T cell receptor beta chain was sequenced in a study of blood T cell repertoires in COVID-19. Across the whole study: Sites in the United States, Italy and Spain provided acute and convalescent COVID-19 samples. The cDNA or gDNA used as material had been derived from T cells, B-cell-depleted T cells, or PBMCs.

Clones were sequenced by immunoSEQ multiplex PCR, and TCRdb holds only the in-frame ones, with some missing. The table records fewer than 50,000 clones, more than 70% of them present only once. The CDR3 is 14 residues long. Trimming cost V 5 bases and J 1 base, with 9 bases left between them. Germline V gene data show CDR1 as WNHNN and CDR2 as SYGVQD (reference sequence). Sequences were obtained from peripheral blood. The clonotype was recovered from a man in his 70s with active COVID-19. The chain links TRBV10-1 to TRBJ1-5; D perhaps matches TRBD1 (6 bases). CDR3 nucleotides: TGCGCCAGCAGTTCGGACAGCAGCAATCAGCCCCAGCATTTT. It encodes CASSSDSSNQPQHF.